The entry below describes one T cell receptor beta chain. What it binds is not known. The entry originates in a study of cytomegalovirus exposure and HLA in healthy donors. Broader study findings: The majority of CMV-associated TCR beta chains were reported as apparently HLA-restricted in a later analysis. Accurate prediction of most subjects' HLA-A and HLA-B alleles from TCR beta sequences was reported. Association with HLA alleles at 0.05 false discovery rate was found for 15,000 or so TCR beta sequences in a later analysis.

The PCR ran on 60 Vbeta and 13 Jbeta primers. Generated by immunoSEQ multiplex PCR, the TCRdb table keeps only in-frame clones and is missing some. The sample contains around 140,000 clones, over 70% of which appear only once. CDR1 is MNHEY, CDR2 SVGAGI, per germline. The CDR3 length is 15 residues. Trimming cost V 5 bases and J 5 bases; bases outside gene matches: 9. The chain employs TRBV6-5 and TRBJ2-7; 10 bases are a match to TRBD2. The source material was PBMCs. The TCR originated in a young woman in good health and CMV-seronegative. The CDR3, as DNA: TGTGCCAGCAGTCCCCCTCTAGCGGGAGTTGACGAGCAGTACTTC. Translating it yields CASSPPLAGVDEQYF.